This record looks at one T cell receptor beta chain sequence and its context. CDR3 length: 15 residues. Germline assignment: CDR1 KGHSH and CDR2 LQKENI. V was pared by 2 bases and J by 1 base, with 5 bases of the junction left unmatched. The sample comes from a study of cytomegalovirus exposure and HLA in healthy donors. TCRdb keeps only in-frame clones here, not all; method: immunoSEQ multiplex PCR. There are 150,000 to 200,000 clones in the sample; 75% to 90% occur only once, and about 17% lies in the top ten. The sequence derives from a man aged 18 to 30 in good health and CMV-seropositive. The chain has TRBV18 and TRBJ2-7, with 7 bases aligning to TRBD1. Sequenced sample: PBMCs. CDR3 nucleotide sequence: TGTGCCAGCTCACCAGAGGCAGGGGGTTCCTACGAGCAGTACTTC. Its protein is CASSPEAGGSYEQYF.